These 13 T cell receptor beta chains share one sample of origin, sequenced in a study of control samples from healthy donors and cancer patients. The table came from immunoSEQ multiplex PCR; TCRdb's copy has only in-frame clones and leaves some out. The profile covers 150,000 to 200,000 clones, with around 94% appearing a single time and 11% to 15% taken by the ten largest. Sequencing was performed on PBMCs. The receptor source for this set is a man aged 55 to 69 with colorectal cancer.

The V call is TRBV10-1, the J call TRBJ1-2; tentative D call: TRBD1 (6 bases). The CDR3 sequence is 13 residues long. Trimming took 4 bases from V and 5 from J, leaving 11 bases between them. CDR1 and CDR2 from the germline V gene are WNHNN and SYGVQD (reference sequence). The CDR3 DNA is TGCGCCAGCAGTGTGGACAGCCCTTATGGCTACACCTTC. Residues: CASSVDSPYGYTF.

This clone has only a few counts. The CDR3 protein is CATLSRTSDDTDTQYF. Here the CDR3 DNA reads TGTGCCACGCTCTCGAGGACTAGCGACGACACAGATACGCAGTATTTT. This sequence joins TRBV10-3 and TRBJ2-3; 9 bases map to TRBD2. The CDR3 runs to 16 residues. Germline V gene data show CDR1 as ENHRY and CDR2 as SYGVKD. V lost 10 bases, J lost 2 bases, and 13 bases stayed unmatched.

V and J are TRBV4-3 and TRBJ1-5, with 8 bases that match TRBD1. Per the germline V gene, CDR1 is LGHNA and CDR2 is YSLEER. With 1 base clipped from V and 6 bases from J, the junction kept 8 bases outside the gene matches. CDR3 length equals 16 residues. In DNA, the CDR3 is TGCGCCAGCAGCCAAGCCGTTCAGGGGGCCTCTCAGCCCCAGCATTTT. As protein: CASSQAVQGASQPQHF.

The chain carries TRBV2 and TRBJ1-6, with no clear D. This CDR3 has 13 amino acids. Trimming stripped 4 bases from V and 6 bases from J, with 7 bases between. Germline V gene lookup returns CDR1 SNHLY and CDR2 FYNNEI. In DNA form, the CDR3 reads TGTGCCAGCAGTGCGACGGGTAATTCACCCCTCCACTTT. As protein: CASSATGNSPLHF. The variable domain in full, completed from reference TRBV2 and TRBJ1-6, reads EPEVTQTPSHQVTQMGQEVILRCVPISNHLYFYWYRQILGQKVEFLVSFYNNEISEKSEIFDDQFSVERPDGSNFTLKIRSTKLEDSAMYFCASSATGNSPLHFGNGTRLTVT.

This chain's CDR3 is CASSLSGYENTPYDSPLHF. DNA for the CDR3: TGTGCCAGCAGTTTAAGTGGTTATGAGAACACCCCCTACGATTCACCCCTCCACTTT. The chain is built from TRBV27 and TRBJ1-6; no definite D call. Trimming stripped 2 bases from V and 8 bases from J, with 25 bases between. The germline gives CDR1 MNHEY, CDR2 SMNVEV (reference sequence). The CDR3 runs to 19 residues.

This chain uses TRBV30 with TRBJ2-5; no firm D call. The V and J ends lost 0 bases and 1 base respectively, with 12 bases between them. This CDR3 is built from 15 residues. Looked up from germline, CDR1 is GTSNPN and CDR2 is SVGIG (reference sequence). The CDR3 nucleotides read TGTGCCTGGAGTGTGACCGGTAATGTCCAAGAGACCCAGTACTTC. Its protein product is CAWSVTGNVQETQYF.

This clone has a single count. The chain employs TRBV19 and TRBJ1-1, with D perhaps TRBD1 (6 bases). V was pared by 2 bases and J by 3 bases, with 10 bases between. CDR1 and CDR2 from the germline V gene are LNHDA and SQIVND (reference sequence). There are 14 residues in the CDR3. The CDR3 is CASSIQGPHTEAFF. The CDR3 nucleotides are TGTGCCAGTAGTATACAGGGGCCCCACACTGAAGCTTTCTTT.

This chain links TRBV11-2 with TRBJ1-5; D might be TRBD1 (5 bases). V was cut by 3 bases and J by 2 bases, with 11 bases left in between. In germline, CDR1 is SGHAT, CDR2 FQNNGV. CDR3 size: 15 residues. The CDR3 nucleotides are TGTGCCAGCAGCTTGGGGGGACGGCGCAATCAGCCCCAGCATTTT. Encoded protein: CASSLGGRRNQPQHF.

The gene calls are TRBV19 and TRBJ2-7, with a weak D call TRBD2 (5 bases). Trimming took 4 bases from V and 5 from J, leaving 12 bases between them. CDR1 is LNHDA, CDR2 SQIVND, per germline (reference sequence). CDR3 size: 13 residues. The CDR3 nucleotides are TGTGCCAGTAGTAATCCAGGACTGCACGAGCAGTACTTC. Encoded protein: CASSNPGLHEQYF.

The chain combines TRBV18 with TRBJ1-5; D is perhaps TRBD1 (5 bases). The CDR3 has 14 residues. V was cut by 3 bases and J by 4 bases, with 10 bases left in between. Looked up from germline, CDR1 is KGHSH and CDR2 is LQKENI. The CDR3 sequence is CASSPGRANQPQHF. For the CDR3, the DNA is TGTGCCAGCTCACCGGGACGGGCGAATCAGCCCCAGCATTTT.

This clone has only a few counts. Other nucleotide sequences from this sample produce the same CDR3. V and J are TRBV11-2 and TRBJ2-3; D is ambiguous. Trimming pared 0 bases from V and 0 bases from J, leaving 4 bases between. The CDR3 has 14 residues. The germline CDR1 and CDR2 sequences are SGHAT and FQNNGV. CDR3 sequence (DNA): TGTGCCAGCAGCTTAGAGGGTAGCACAGATACGCAGTATTTT. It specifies CASSLEGSTDTQYF.

The CDR3: CASIRETQYF. CDR3 coding DNA: TGTGCCAGCATACGAGAGACCCAGTACTTC. The chain links TRBV2 to TRBJ2-5; D remains ambiguous. Germline V lookup: CDR1 SNHLY, CDR2 FYNNEI. V was clipped by 7 bases and J by 4 bases, with 4 bases between them. The CDR3 length is 10 residues.

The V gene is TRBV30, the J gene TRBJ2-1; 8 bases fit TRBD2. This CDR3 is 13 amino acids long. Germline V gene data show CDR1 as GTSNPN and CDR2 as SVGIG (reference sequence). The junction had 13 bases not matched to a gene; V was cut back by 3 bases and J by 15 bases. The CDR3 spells CAWRGAGGIILFF. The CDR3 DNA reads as TGTGCCTGGAGAGGTGCGGGGGGAATAATTCTGTTCTTC.